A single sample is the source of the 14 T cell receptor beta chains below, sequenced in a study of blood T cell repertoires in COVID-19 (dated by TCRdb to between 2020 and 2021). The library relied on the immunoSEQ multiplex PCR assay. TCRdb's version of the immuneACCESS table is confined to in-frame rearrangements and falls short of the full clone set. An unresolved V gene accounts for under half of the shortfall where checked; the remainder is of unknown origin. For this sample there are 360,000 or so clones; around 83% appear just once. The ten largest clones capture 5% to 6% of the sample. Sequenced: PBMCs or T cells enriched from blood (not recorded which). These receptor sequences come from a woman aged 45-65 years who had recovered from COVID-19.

CDR3 amino acids: CASSPSGGFQETQYF. In nucleotides, the CDR3 is TGTGCCAGCTCACCCTCTGGCGGGTTCCAAGAGACCCAGTACTTC. The chain links TRBV18 to TRBJ2-5; weak D call: TRBD2 (5 bases). This CDR3 spans 15 amino acids. CDR1 and CDR2 (germline): KGHSH, LQKENI. V lost 3 bases to trimming and J lost 1 base, with 12 bases between them.

This CDR3 reads CASSLRGGGTDTQYF. DNA of the CDR3: TGTGCCAGCAGCCTGCGGGGGGGCGGCACAGATACGCAGTATTTT. The chain is built from TRBV5-4 and TRBJ2-3; 9 bases map to TRBD2. Germline CDR1 reads SGHNT; CDR2 reads YYREEE (reference sequence). The CDR3 has 15 amino acids. Germline trimming cut 4 bases from V and 1 base from J; bases unmatched to any gene: 4.

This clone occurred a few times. The CDR3 sequence is CASSLLQGFSYEQYF. CDR3 nucleotide sequence: TGTGCCAGCAGCTTGTTACAGGGGTTTTCGTACGAGCAGTACTTC. This chain connects TRBV7-8 to TRBJ2-7; 7 bases align to TRBD1. The CDR3 has 15 amino acids. In germline, CDR1 is SGHVS, CDR2 FQNEAQ. Germline trimming cut 3 bases from V and 4 bases from J; bases unmatched to any gene: 9.

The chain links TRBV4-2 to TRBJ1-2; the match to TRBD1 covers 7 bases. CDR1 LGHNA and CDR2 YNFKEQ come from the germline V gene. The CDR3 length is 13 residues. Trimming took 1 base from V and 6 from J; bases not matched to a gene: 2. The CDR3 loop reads CASSQATGDGYTF. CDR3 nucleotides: TGTGCCAGCAGCCAAGCCACAGGGGATGGCTACACCTTC.

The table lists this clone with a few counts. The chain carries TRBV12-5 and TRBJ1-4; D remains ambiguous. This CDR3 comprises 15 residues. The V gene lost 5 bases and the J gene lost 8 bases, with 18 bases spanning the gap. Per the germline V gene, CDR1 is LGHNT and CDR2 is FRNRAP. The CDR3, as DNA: TGTGCTAGTGGTGGGTGGTCCGGGGTTGAAGAAAAACTGTTTTTT. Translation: CASGGWSGVEEKLFF.

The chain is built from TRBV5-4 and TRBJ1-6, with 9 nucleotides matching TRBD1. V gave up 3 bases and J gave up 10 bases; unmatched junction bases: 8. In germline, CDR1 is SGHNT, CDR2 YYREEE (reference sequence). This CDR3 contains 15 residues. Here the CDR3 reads CASSSGQGALSPLHF. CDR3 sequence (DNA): TGTGCCAGCAGCTCGGGACAGGGTGCGCTGTCACCCCTCCACTTT.

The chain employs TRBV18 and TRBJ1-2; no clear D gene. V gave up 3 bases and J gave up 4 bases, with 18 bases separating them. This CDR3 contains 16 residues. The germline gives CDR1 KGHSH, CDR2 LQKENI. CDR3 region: CASSPVPSDSFYGYTF. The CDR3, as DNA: TGTGCCAGCTCACCGGTTCCGTCAGATTCTTTCTATGGCTACACCTTC.

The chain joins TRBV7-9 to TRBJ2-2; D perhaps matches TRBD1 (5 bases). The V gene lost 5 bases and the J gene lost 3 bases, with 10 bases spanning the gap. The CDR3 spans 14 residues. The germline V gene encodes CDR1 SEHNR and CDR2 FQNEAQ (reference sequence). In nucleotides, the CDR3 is TGTGCCAGCAGCCAGACAGTAGACACCGGGGAGCTGTTTTTT. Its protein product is CASSQTVDTGELFF.

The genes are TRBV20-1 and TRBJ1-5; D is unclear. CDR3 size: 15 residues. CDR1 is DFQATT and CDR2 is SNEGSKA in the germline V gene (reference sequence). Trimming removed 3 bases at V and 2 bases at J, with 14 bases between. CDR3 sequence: CSASPPTGGNQPQHF. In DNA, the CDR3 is TGCAGTGCTAGTCCCCCCACCGGGGGCAATCAGCCCCAGCATTTT.

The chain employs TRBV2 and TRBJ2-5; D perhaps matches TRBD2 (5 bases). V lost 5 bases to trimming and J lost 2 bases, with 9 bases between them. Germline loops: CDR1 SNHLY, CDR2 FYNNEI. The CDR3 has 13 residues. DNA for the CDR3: TGTGCCAGCAGTTCGGGGATTCAAGAGACCCAGTACTTC. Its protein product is CASSSGIQETQYF.

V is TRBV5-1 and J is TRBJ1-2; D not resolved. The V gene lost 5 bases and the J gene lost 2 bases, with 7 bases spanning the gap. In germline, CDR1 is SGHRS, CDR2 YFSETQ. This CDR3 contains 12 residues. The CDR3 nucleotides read TGCGCCAGCAGTTCGGGGAACTATGGCTACACCTTC. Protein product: CASSSGNYGYTF.

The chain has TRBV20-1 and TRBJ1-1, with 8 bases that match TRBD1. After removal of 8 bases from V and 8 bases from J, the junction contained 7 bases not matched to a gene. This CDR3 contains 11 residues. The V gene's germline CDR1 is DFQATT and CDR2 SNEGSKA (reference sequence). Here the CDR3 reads CSIQGGGEAFF. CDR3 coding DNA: TGCAGTATACAGGGGGGCGGAGAAGCTTTCTTT.

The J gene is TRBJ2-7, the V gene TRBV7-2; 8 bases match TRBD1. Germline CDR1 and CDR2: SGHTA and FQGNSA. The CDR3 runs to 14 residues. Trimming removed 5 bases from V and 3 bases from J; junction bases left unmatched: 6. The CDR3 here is CASSPGTGGYEQYF. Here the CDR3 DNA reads TGTGCCAGCAGCCCCGGGACAGGCGGCTACGAGCAGTACTTC.

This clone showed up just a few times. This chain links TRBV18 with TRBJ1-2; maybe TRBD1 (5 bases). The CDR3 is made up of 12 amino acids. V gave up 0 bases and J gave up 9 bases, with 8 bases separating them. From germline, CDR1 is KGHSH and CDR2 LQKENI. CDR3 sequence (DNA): TGTGCCAGCTCACCACCGGGGGGTAGCTACACCTTC. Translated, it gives CASSPPGGSYTF.